In its sample, the clone carrying this T cell receptor (beta chain) was seen once. The CDR3 length is 14 residues. Germline V CDR1 and CDR2: SGHAT, FQNNGV. V gave up 2 bases and J gave up 8 bases; unmatched junction bases: 4. This entry comes from a study of blood T cell repertoires in COVID-19. Turning to the study itself: In each case, the material was cDNA or gDNA derived from T cells, B-cell-depleted T cells, or PBMCs.

Assay: immunoSEQ multiplex PCR; the TCRdb copy retains only in-frame clones and omits some. The sample contains about 110,000 clones, 80% to 90% of which appear only once. The rearrangement uses TRBV11-2 and TRBJ2-1; 9 bases are shared with TRBD2. Sequenced: peripheral blood. This TCR was sampled from a human donor in a cohort sampled during active COVID-19. CDR3: CASSLLAGNYEQFF. CDR3 nucleotide sequence: TGTGCCAGCAGCTTACTAGCGGGAAACTATGAGCAGTTCTTC.